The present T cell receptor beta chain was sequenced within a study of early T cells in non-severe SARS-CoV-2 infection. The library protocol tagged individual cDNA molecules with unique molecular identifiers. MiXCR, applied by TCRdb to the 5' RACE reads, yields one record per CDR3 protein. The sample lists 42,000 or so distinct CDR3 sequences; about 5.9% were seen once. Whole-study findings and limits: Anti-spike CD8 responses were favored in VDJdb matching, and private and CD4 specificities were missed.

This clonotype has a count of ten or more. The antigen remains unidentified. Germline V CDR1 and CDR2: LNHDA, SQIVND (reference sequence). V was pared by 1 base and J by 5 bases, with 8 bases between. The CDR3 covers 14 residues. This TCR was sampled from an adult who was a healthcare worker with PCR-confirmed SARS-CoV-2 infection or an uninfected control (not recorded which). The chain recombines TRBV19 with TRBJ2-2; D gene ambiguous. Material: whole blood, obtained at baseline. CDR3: CASSIGQATGELFF. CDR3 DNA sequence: TGTGCCAGTAGTATAGGGCAGGCAACCGGGGAGCTGTTTTTT. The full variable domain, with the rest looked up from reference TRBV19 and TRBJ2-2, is DGGITQSPKYLFRKEGQNVTLSCEQNLNHDAMYWYRQDPGQGLRLIYYSQIVNDFQKGDIAEGYSVSREKKESFPLTVTSAQKNPTAFYLCASSIGQATGELFFGEGSRLTVL.